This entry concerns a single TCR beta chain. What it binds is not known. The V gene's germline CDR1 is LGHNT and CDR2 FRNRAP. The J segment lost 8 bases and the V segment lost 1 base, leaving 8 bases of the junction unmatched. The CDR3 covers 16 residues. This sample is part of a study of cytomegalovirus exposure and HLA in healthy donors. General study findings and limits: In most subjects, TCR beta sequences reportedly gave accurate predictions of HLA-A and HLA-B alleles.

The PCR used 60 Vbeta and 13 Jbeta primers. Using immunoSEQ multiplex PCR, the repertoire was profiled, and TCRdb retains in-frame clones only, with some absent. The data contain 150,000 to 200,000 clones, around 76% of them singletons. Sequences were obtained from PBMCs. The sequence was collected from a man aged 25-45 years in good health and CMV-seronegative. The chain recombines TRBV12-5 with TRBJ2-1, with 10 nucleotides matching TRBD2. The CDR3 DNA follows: TGTGCTAGTGGTTTGGATCTCCTAGCGGGAGTACATGAGCAGTTCTTC. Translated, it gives CASGLDLLAGVHEQFF.